This T cell receptor (beta chain) derives from a study of blood T cells in healthy people across ages. Study-wide results and caveats: Long-lived donors exceeded aged donors in naive CD4+ cells and diversity.

Together with a sample-barcoded 5' primer, a J-beta primer mix was included in a second PCR lasting about 7 to 12 cycles. Each TCR beta cDNA got a 12-nucleotide random molecular identifier. In TCRdb, the 5' RACE reads were re-called with MiXCR into one record per CDR3 protein. The sample shows 1.5 million or so distinct CDR3 sequences, around 40% of them seen only once. Drawn from each donor were roughly 9.4 milliliters of peripheral blood. In its sample, this clonotype was seen a few times. Its cognate antigen is unknown. Germline V gene data show CDR1 as DFQATT and CDR2 as SNEGSKA (reference sequence). This CDR3 region has 17 residues. The J segment lost 0 bases and the V segment lost 2 bases, leaving 8 bases of the junction unmatched.

The rearrangement uses TRBV20-1 and TRBJ2-1; TRBD2 matches at 9 bases. The sample comprised blood. The TCR originated in a woman aged 18 to 35 in good health. DNA of the CDR3: TGCAGTGCTAGAAAAAGGGCGGGAGGGATCTCCTACAATGAGCAGTTCTTC. Translating it yields CSARKRAGGISYNEQFF.